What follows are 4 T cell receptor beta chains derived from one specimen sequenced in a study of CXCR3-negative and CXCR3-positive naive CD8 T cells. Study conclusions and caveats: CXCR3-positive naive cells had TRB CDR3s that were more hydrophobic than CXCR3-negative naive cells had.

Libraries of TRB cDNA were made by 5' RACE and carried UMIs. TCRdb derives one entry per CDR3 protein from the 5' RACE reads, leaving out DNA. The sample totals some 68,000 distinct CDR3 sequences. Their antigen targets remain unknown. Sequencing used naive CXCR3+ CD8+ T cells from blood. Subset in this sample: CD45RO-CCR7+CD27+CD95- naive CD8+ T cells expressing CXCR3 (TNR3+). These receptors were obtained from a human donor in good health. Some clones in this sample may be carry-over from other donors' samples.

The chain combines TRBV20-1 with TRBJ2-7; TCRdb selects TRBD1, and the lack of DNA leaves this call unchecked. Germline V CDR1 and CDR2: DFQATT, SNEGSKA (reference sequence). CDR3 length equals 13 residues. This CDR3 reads CSARGDRDYEQYF.

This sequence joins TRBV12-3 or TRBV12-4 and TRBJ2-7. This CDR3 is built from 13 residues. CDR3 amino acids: CASSSASSYEQYF.

CDR3 sequence: CAISEEPLSWRGNSDTQYF. This rearrangement joins TRBV10-3 to TRBJ2-3; TCRdb designates TRBD1, a call that cannot be tested without DNA. The germline V gene has CDR1 ENHRY and CDR2 SYGVKD. This CDR3 is built from 19 residues.

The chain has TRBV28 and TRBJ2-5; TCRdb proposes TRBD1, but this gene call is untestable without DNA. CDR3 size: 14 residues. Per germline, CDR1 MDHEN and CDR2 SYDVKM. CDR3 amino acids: CASWREGVRETQYF.